These 19 T cell receptor beta chains were sequenced from one sample in a study of CD8 T cells in Susac syndrome. With random hexamers, reverse transcription was performed on about 0.5 to 1 ug of RNA. TCRdb fed the immunoSEQ multiplex PCR reads into MiXCR, producing one record per CDR3 protein. This sample has 160,000 or so distinct CDR3 sequences, with 90% to 95% found just once. Sequenced: CD4+ T cells from PBMCs. These receptors were collected from a human donor with Susac syndrome.

This clonotype was detected once. J is TRBJ1-2 and V is TRBV7-2; D perhaps matches TRBD1 (6 bases). CDR1 and CDR2 (germline): SGHTA, FQGNSA. V dropped 3 bases and J dropped 4 bases, with 6 bases sitting between them. The CDR3 runs 12 residues. The CDR3 nucleotides are TGTGCCAGCAGCTTCAGGGGCTATGGCTACACCTTC. This translates into CASSFRGYGYTF.

The rearrangement uses TRBV5-1 and TRBJ1-2, with TRBD1 identical over 8 bases. The CDR3 is 15 amino acids. Germline V gene lookup returns CDR1 SGHRS and CDR2 YFSETQ. V gave up 1 base and J gave up 4 bases; unmatched junction bases: 6. The CDR3 nucleotides are TGCGCCAGCAGCTTGTCTGGGACAGGAGCCTATGGCTACACCTTC. Protein product: CASSLSGTGAYGYTF.

The V gene is TRBV20-1, the J gene TRBJ2-3, with TRBD2 matching over 9 bases. In germline, CDR1 is DFQATT, CDR2 SNEGSKA (reference sequence). With V trimmed by 6 bases and J by 4 bases, 14 bases remained unmatched. The length of the CDR3 is 16 residues. The CDR3 reads CSARSLGGGGADTQYF. DNA of the CDR3: TGCAGTGCCCGGAGTTTAGGCGGCGGGGGGGCAGATACGCAGTATTTT.

Only one count was recorded for this clonotype. V usage is TRBV2 and J usage is TRBJ1-2; no reliable D call. V was trimmed by 7 bases and J by 5 bases, leaving 23 bases between them. The CDR3 covers 16 residues. Germline CDR1 reads SNHLY; CDR2 reads FYNNEI. The CDR3 reads CASTKLGGTHGYGYTF. In nucleotides, the CDR3 is TGTGCCAGCACAAAATTGGGAGGCACCCATGGGTATGGCTACACCTTC.

The gene calls are TRBV27 and TRBJ1-1; TRBD1 matches at 8 bases. Germline CDR1 and CDR2: MNHEY and SMNVEV (reference sequence). The CDR3 spans 14 residues. J gave up 6 bases and V 5 bases, and 8 bases lay outside the gene matches. CDR3 loop: CASSPRQGKAEAFF. The CDR3 region has the DNA TGTGCCAGCAGTCCCCGACAGGGGAAGGCTGAAGCTTTCTTT.

The rearrangement joins TRBV20-1 to TRBJ1-1; tentatively, D is TRBD1 (6 bases). Germline V gene lookup returns CDR1 DFQATT and CDR2 SNEGSKA (reference sequence). The CDR3 runs 16 residues. V lost 4 bases and J 0 bases, leaving 18 bases between the germline ends. The CDR3 DNA follows: TGCAGTGCTATCAGGGGACCCACCCTAATGAACACTGAAGCTTTCTTT. Encoded protein: CSAIRGPTLMNTEAFF.

This clonotype was seen a single time. This rearrangement joins TRBV3-1 to TRBJ2-1; TRBD2 might be the D (6 bases). Looked up from germline, CDR1 is LGHDT and CDR2 is YNNKEL (reference sequence). This CDR3 has 13 residues. The germline V and J ends were trimmed by 4 bases and 7 bases, with 11 bases remaining between them. The DNA for the CDR3 is TGTGCCAGCAGCCGGCGGGGAGGAAATGAGCAGTTCTTC. Protein product: CASSRRGGNEQFF.

The count of this clonotype is one. This rearrangement joins TRBV27 to TRBJ1-4, with 10 bases lining up with TRBD1. CDR3 length equals 15 residues. Per the germline V gene, CDR1 is MNHEY and CDR2 is SMNVEV (reference sequence). J gave up 12 bases and V 3 bases, and 10 bases lay outside the gene matches. CDR3 sequence reads: CASSFRDRGVEELFF. CDR3 in DNA: TGTGCCAGCAGTTTCCGGGACAGGGGCGTGGAGGAACTGTTTTTT. Supplemented by reference TRBV27 and TRBJ1-4, the full variable domain reads EAQVTQNPRYLITVTGKKLTVTCSQNMNHEYMSWYRQDPGLGLRQIYYSMNVEVTDKGDVPEGYKVSRKEKRNFPLILESPSPNQTSLYFCASSFRDRGVEELFFGSGTQLSVL.

J is TRBJ2-5 and V is TRBV7-6; D gene uncertain. Germline CDR1 SGHVS, CDR2 FNYEAQ. The ends were cut back, 1 base at V and 4 bases at J, with 7 bases in the middle. The CDR3 extends over 13 amino acids. The CDR3 sequence: CASSLDLRETQYF. The CDR3 DNA reads TGTGCCAGCAGCTTAGATCTTCGAGAGACCCAGTACTTC. Complete variable domain (other parts from reference TRBV7-6 and TRBJ2-5): GAGVSQSPRYKVTKRGQDVALRCDPISGHVSLYWYRQALGQGPEFLTYFNYEAQQDKSGLPNDRFSAERPEGSISTLTIQRTEQRDSAMYRCASSLDLRETQYFGPGTRLLVL.

The chain is built from TRBV5-1 and TRBJ1-1, with D hard to call. CDR3 length: 12 residues. Deletions cut 4 bases from V and 5 bases from J, with 9 bases between. The germline V gene encodes CDR1 SGHRS and CDR2 YFSETQ. The CDR3 region is CASSQFGTEAFF. In nucleotides, the CDR3 is TGCGCCAGCAGCCAGTTTGGGACTGAAGCTTTCTTT.

Turning to this clonotype: One junction end disagrees with the germline gene, perhaps due to a read error. The gene calls are TRBV7-7 and TRBJ2-1; tentatively, D is TRBD1 (6 bases). The germline gives CDR1 SSHAT, CDR2 FNYEAQ (reference sequence). The CDR3 is made up of 13 amino acids. CDR3 sequence: CASSLNQGLEQFF. The CDR3 DNA reads TGTGCTAGCAGCTTAAATCAGGGGCTTGAGCAGTTCTTC. Variable domain in full (rest from reference TRBV7-7 and TRBJ2-1): GAGVSQSPRYKVTKRGQDVTLRCDPISSHATLYWYQQALGQGPEFLTYFNYEAQPDKSGLPSDRFSAERPEGSISTLTIQRTEQRDSAMYRCASSLNQGLEQFFGPGTRLTVL.

The chain employs TRBV20-1 and TRBJ2-7, with D perhaps matching TRBD2 (6 bases). V was clipped by 6 bases and J by 3 bases, with 24 bases between them. The CDR3 loop spans 16 amino acids. Germline V CDR1 and CDR2: DFQATT, SNEGSKA (reference sequence). The CDR3 nucleotides are TGCAGTGCCCTTGCTTCGGATCGGGGGTCGAGCTACGAGCAGTACTTC. Translated: CSALASDRGSSYEQYF.

The V and J genes are TRBV20-1 and TRBJ2-7; D perhaps matches TRBD1 (5 bases). Trimming took 6 bases from V and 1 from J, leaving 16 bases between them. The CDR3 totals 14 residues. Per germline, CDR1 DFQATT and CDR2 SNEGSKA (reference sequence). The CDR3: CSAKSPDISYEQYF. The DNA for the CDR3 is TGCAGTGCCAAGAGCCCGGACATTTCCTACGAGCAGTACTTC.

The chain is built from TRBV7-2 and TRBJ2-7; 7 bases map to TRBD1. The germline CDR1 and CDR2 sequences are SGHTA and FQGNSA. After removal of 5 bases from V and 7 bases from J, the junction contained 5 bases not matched to a gene. This CDR3 has 12 residues. The CDR3, as DNA: TGTGCCAGCAGCAAAAACAGGGGTGAGCAGTACTTC. Its protein product is CASSKNRGEQYF.

The V call is TRBV7-9, the J call TRBJ2-5; D is uncertain. Deletions cut 0 bases from V and 2 bases from J, with 7 bases between. CDR1 and CDR2 (germline): SEHNR, FQNEAQ (reference sequence). The CDR3 is 14 residues long. The CDR3 nucleotides read TGTGCCAGCAGCTTAGCGAAAGGACAAGAGACCCAGTACTTC. As protein: CASSLAKGQETQYF.

The genes are TRBV19 and TRBJ2-2; D is ambiguous. V was pared by 4 bases and J by 8 bases, with 11 bases between. The CDR3 spans 13 residues. Germline CDR1 reads LNHDA; CDR2 reads SQIVND (reference sequence). The CDR3 region is CASSTRKVGELFF. The CDR3 DNA reads TGTGCCAGTAGTACAAGGAAGGTGGGGGAGCTGTTTTTT.

The chain couples TRBV7-8 to TRBJ2-5; D is perhaps TRBD2 (5 bases). CDR3 length: 15 amino acids. Per the germline V gene, CDR1 is SGHVS and CDR2 is FQNEAQ. V was pared by 0 bases and J by 5 bases, with 13 bases between. The CDR3 DNA reads TGTGCCAGCAGCTTAGCCGGAGGTACCTTGGAGACCCAGTACTTC. Its protein is CASSLAGGTLETQYF.

This rearrangement joins TRBV5-1 to TRBJ2-3; D not certain. The V gene's germline CDR1 is SGHRS and CDR2 YFSETQ. Trimming removed 0 bases from V and 8 bases from J, with 10 bases in between. The CDR3 sequence is 13 residues long. For the CDR3, the DNA is TGCGCCAGCAGCTTGGACGTTTTTGGTACGCAGTATTTT. Translating it yields CASSLDVFGTQYF.

V and J are TRBV20-1 and TRBJ2-3; TRBD2 agrees at 7 bases. The CDR3 is 18 residues long. V dropped 4 bases and J dropped 2; count of bases not matched to a gene: 18. Germline lookup yields CDR1 DFQATT and CDR2 SNEGSKA (reference sequence). The CDR3: CSAKSTPGGGLSTDTQYF. The CDR3 coding sequence is TGCAGTGCTAAATCTACCCCGGGCGGGGGACTCTCCACAGATACGCAGTATTTT.